This T cell receptor (beta chain) is from a study of blood T cell repertoires in COVID-19. The overall study: Both acute and convalescent COVID-19 samples were obtained from the United States, Italy and Spain. Sources were T cells, B-cell-depleted T cells, or PBMCs; the material itself was cDNA or gDNA.

In the authors' methods: By means of reference gene primer amplification, nucleated cell counts were estimated. The protocol was immunoSEQ multiplex PCR, while the TCRdb copy is restricted to in-frame clones and leaves out a portion. V, J and clone size are taken as reported in that table, and D and trimming were inferred from the DNA itself. The profile shows 62,000 or so clones, more than 80% of them singletons. Sequences were obtained from peripheral blood. The receptor was isolated from a man aged 50 to 60 with acute or convalescent COVID-19.

In DNA, the CDR3 is TGTGCCAGCACCCCGACCGGGAGACTGGAAGGAAATGAAAAACTGTTTTTT. Protein: CASTPTGRLEGNEKLFF. The rearrangement uses TRBV21-1 and TRBJ1-4. TRBV21-1 is deemed a pseudogene. The CDR3 is made up of 17 amino acids.